The source of this T cell receptor beta chain is a study of T cell repertoires in cytomegalovirus infection. Using its own MiXCR run on the reads, TCRdb lists one record per CDR3 protein. The sample has about 570,000 distinct CDR3 sequences; around two fifths are singletons. To note about this clonotype: Its antigen is not known.

This CDR3 spans 16 amino acids. The germline V and J ends were trimmed by 7 bases and 2 bases, with 19 bases remaining between them. CDR1 SNHLY and CDR2 FYNNEI come from the germline V gene. V is TRBV2 and J is TRBJ2-3, with D perhaps matching TRBD2 (5 bases). This material consisted of cultured PBMCs, taken from culture after CMV antigen stimulation. This TCR derives from a human donor in good health (CMV status not recorded). Some clones in this sample may be carry-over from other donors' samples. The CDR3 DNA reads TGTGCCAGCAAGAGGGCAGGTTTTTTCTCCACAGATACGCAGTATTTT. Its translation: CASKRAGFFSTDTQYF.